The entry that follows covers one T cell receptor beta chain sequence. Its antigen is currently unknown. This specimen comes from a study of beta chain features in type 1 diabetes. Study results and limitations: Significant though moderate, a shortening of TCRB CDR3s appeared in all four CD4+ subsets of Type 1 diabetes patients. Sampled from patients, naive, central memory and Treg TCRB repertoires appeared more similar than those sampled from healthy donors.

The length of the CDR3 is 15 residues. Per germline, CDR1 SEHNR and CDR2 FQNEAQ (reference sequence). The ends lost 2 bases at V and 4 bases at J; junction bases unmatched: 3. What was sequenced were expressed TCRB transcripts, since all of the isolated RNA had been reverse transcribed. The assay was immunoSEQ multiplex PCR, and TCRdb's table has in-frame clones only and misses some. In the table there are about 170,000 clones, almost 8% of which are singletons. The origin of this receptor is a man aged 18-30 years with type 1 diabetes. The chain couples TRBV7-9 to TRBJ1-4, with 8 bases identical to TRBD1. The sequenced sample was central memory CD4+ T cells from blood. The CDR3 loop is CASSLSGQGNEKLFF. The CDR3 DNA reads as TGTGCCAGCAGCTTATCCGGACAGGGTAATGAAAAACTGTTTTTT.